This TCR beta chain originates from a study of blood T cells in healthy people across ages. Notes on the study in general: Long-lived and aged donors differed, with more naive CD4+ cells and higher diversity in the long-lived. Strongly correlated with naive T cell percentage was TCR beta diversity.

A second PCR, run for roughly 6 to 11 cycles, used a sample-barcoded 5' primer plus a J-beta primer mix. TCRdb reprocessed the 5' RACE reads with MiXCR, giving one entry per CDR3 protein. The sample has 1.4 million or so distinct CDR3 sequences, 35% to 45% seen once. Isolated PBMCs totaled at least 7 million in each sample. With respect to this clonotype: No antigen is known for it.

Sample: blood. The clonotype comes from a woman aged 18-30 years in good health.

The CDR3 sequence is CASSQRAGVADTQYF. CDR3 sequence (DNA): TGCGCCAGCAGCCAGAGGGCGGGAGTTGCAGATACGCAGTATTTT. The chain has TRBV4-3 and TRBJ2-3; 7 bases are a match to TRBD2. The germline CDR1 and CDR2 sequences are LGHNA and YSLEER. J gave up 4 bases and V 3 bases, and 7 bases lay outside the gene matches. This CDR3 spans 15 amino acids.